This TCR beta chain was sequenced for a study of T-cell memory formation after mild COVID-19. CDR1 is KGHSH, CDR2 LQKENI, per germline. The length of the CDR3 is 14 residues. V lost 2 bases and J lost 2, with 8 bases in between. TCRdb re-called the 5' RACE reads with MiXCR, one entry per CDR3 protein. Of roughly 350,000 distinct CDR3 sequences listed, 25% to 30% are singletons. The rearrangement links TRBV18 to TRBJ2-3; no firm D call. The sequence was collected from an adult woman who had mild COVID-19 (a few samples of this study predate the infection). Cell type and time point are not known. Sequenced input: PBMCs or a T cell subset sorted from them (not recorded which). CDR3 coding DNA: TGTGCCAGCTCACCAGCGACTGACACAGATACGCAGTATTTT. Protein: CASSPATDTDTQYF.